This T cell receptor beta chain emerged from a study of T-cell memory formation after mild COVID-19. Using its own MiXCR run on the 5' RACE reads, TCRdb lists one record per CDR3 protein. This table holds roughly 170,000 distinct CDR3 sequences, about a fifth found once. The sample consisted of PBMCs or a T cell subset sorted from them (not recorded which). This receptor was taken from a man younger than 30 who had mild COVID-19 (a few samples of this study predate the infection). Cell type and time point are not known.

CDR3 residues: CASSLAGTPPGELFF. Written as DNA, the CDR3 is TGTGCCAGCAGCTTGGCCGGGACCCCCCCCGGGGAGCTGTTTTTT. The chain links TRBV5-4 to TRBJ2-2; D is possibly TRBD1 or TRBD2 (5 bases each). The germline V and J ends were trimmed by 0 bases and 6 bases, with 12 bases remaining between them. CDR1 and CDR2 from the germline V gene are SGHNT and YYREEE (reference sequence). The CDR3 is 15 residues long. The whole variable domain, filled in from reference TRBV5-4 and TRBJ2-2, reads ETGVTQSPTHLIKTRGQQVTLRCSSQSGHNTVSWYQQALGQGPQFIFQYYREEENGRGNFPPRFSGLQFPNYSSELNVNALELDDSALYLCASSLAGTPPGELFFGEGSRLTVL.